The present T cell receptor (beta chain) was sequenced within a study of shared clonotypes between healthy human individuals. The naive CD8 fraction comprised CD45RO-negative cells positively selected for CCR7 and excluded terminally differentiated effector memory CD45RA+ cells. The protocol was immunoSEQ multiplex PCR, while the TCRdb copy is restricted to in-frame clones and leaves out a portion. The table shows millions of clones, with about 95% occurring only once. CDR3 length: 17 amino acids. The germline V gene has CDR1 SGHDT and CDR2 YYEEEE. The J segment lost 2 bases and the V segment lost 3 bases, leaving 3 bases of the junction unmatched.

The V and J genes are TRBV5-6 and TRBJ2-3; TRBD2 aligns across 16 bases. Sequenced material: naive CD8+ T cells sorted from blood. This TCR was sampled from a man aged 18 to 29 in good health. CDR3 residues: CASSWGLAGGITDTQYF. The CDR3 bases are TGTGCCAGCAGCTGGGGACTAGCGGGAGGGATCACAGATACGCAGTATTTT.